This T cell receptor (beta chain) was found in a study of T-cell reconstitution after alpha-beta-depleted transplantation in children. This clonotype has ten or more counts. Unique molecular identifiers were incorporated when the TCRbeta library was constructed. TCRdb recomputed calls from the PCR reads with MiXCR, one row per CDR3 protein. The repertoire consists of roughly 500,000 distinct CDR3 sequences, with under 15% occurring once and the leading ten covering under 7%. Sequenced material: PBMCs from the stem cell graft donor, taken from the stem cell graft. The receptor's source is a human donor who donated a stem cell graft to a child with combined immunodeficiency.

In DNA, the CDR3 is TGTGCCAGCAGCCAAGCAGGAAGCTCCTACGAGCAGTACTTC. This codes for CASSQAGSSYEQYF. This chain joins TRBV3-1 and TRBJ2-7, with D unclear. Germline loops: CDR1 LGHDT, CDR2 YNNKEL (reference sequence). The germline V and J ends were trimmed by 1 base and 0 bases, with 7 bases remaining between them. The CDR3 consists of 14 residues.